The 14 T cell receptor beta chains below all came from one sample that was sequenced in a study of cytomegalovirus exposure and HLA in healthy donors. In the PCR, 60 Vbeta and 13 Jbeta primers were used. Libraries were prepared by immunoSEQ multiplex PCR; TCRdb keeps only in-frame clonotypes and omits some of them. In the table there are about 220,000 clones, approximately 83% of which are singletons. Material: PBMCs. The source is a boy under 10 years old in good health and CMV-seronegative.

The chain carries TRBV9 and TRBJ1-2; D may be TRBD1 (5 bases). The CDR3 is 15 residues long. Germline lookup yields CDR1 SGDLS and CDR2 YYNGEE. V lost 3 bases to trimming and J lost 2 bases, with 14 bases between them. Here the CDR3 reads CASSAYGGTNYGYTF. CDR3 DNA sequence: TGTGCCAGCAGCGCGTACGGAGGGACCAACTATGGCTACACCTTC.

The rearrangement uses TRBV30 and TRBJ1-6; the match to TRBD1 covers 7 bases. After removal of 3 bases from V and 5 bases from J, the junction contained 1 base not matched to a gene. The V gene's germline CDR1 is GTSNPN and CDR2 SVGIG (reference sequence). The CDR3 covers 13 residues. CDR3 DNA sequence: TGTGCCTGGAGGGGACAGAATAATTCACCCCTCCACTTT. Its protein product is CAWRGQNNSPLHF. The variable domain in full, completed from reference TRBV30 and TRBJ1-6, reads SQTIHQWPATLVQPVGSPLSLECTVEGTSNPNLYWYRQAAGRGLQLLFYSVGIGQISSEVPQNLSASRPQDRQFILSSKKLLLSDSGFYLCAWRGQNNSPLHFGNGTRLTVT.

This chain joins TRBV5-6 and TRBJ1-2; possible D gene TRBD1, 6 bases. Trimming removed 9 bases from V and 8 bases from J, with 26 bases in between. Germline V gene lookup returns CDR1 SGHDT and CDR2 YYEEEE. The CDR3 length is 15 residues. CDR3 sequence: CATSGAFGSGGGYTF. The CDR3 DNA follows: TGTGCCACCTCAGGGGCTTTCGGCAGCGGTGGCGGCTACACCTTC.

The rearrangement uses TRBV5-4 and TRBJ1-6; unclear D gene. CDR1 is SGHNT and CDR2 is YYREEE in the germline V gene (reference sequence). V lost 4 bases, J lost 4 bases, and 12 bases lay in between. This CDR3 spans 15 amino acids. CDR3 residues: CASSPDGLYNSPLHF. In nucleotides, the CDR3 is TGTGCCAGCAGCCCCGACGGACTTTATAATTCACCCCTCCACTTT.

This chain links TRBV5-1 with TRBJ2-1; D call uncertain. Germline values: CDR1 SGHRS, CDR2 YFSETQ. V was clipped by 2 bases and J by 10 bases, with 10 bases between them. The CDR3 loop spans 12 amino acids. The CDR3 coding sequence is TGCGCCAGCAGCTTTCAAGCGCGAGAGCAGTTCTTC. It translates to CASSFQAREQFF.

This chain links TRBV7-6 with TRBJ1-2; weak D call: TRBD1 (6 bases). This CDR3 is 15 amino acids long. Germline loops: CDR1 SGHVS, CDR2 FNYEAQ. Deletions cut 5 bases from V and 0 bases from J, with 13 bases between. CDR3 nucleotides: TGTGCCAGCAGCCCCCTGGACAGTGCTAACTATGGCTACACCTTC. Amino acid sequence: CASSPLDSANYGYTF.

The chain links TRBV7-2 to TRBJ1-5, with D perhaps TRBD1 (6 bases). V shed 4 bases and J shed 1 base, with 11 bases lying between them. The CDR3 consists of 15 residues. Germline values: CDR1 SGHTA, CDR2 FQGNSA. The chain's CDR3 is CASSSTGLSNQPQHF. In DNA form, the CDR3 reads TGTGCCAGCAGCTCCACAGGGTTGAGCAATCAGCCCCAGCATTTT.

The chain is built from TRBV6-5 and TRBJ2-3, with 10 bases aligning to TRBD2. Germline V gene sequence: CDR1 MNHEY, CDR2 SVGAGI. V was pared by 2 bases and J by 8 bases, with 7 bases of the junction left unmatched. CDR3 length equals 15 residues. CDR3 residues: CASSYVLAGAVTQYF. Written as DNA, the CDR3 is TGTGCCAGCAGTTACGTGCTAGCGGGAGCCGTTACGCAGTATTTT.

The chain recombines TRBV5-1 with TRBJ1-2; 7 bases are a match to TRBD1. From germline, CDR1 is SGHRS and CDR2 YFSETQ. The CDR3 loop spans 14 amino acids. With 3 bases clipped from V and 4 bases from J, the junction kept 6 bases outside the gene matches. The CDR3 sequence is CASSWDSRSYGYTF. The DNA of the CDR3 is TGCGCCAGCAGCTGGGACAGTCGGAGCTATGGCTACACCTTC.

The chain combines TRBV18 with TRBJ2-2, with TRBD2 matching over 9 bases. The ends lost 3 bases at V and 6 bases at J; junction bases unmatched: 8. Germline CDR1 is KGHSH and CDR2 is LQKENI. The CDR3 totals 16 residues. The CDR3 here is CASSPFRGREAGELFF. DNA for the CDR3: TGTGCCAGCTCACCCTTCCGCGGGAGGGAAGCCGGGGAGCTGTTTTTT.

The rearrangement links TRBV5-1 to TRBJ2-1; 8 bases are a match to TRBD2. V dropped 2 bases and J dropped 4; count of bases not matched to a gene: 8. CDR1 and CDR2 (germline): SGHRS, YFSETQ. This CDR3 spans 16 amino acids. DNA for the CDR3: TGCGCCAGCAGCTTATTAGGGAGCGGGAGTTACAATGAGCAGTTCTTC. This encodes CASSLLGSGSYNEQFF.

V usage is TRBV5-4 and J usage is TRBJ1-2, with D maybe TRBD1 (6 bases). The V end was cut by 0 bases, the J end by 7 bases, with 16 bases between. The germline V gene has CDR1 SGHNT and CDR2 YYREEE (reference sequence). The CDR3 is made up of 15 amino acids. This CDR3 is CASSLEPGHLGGYTF. CDR3 bases: TGTGCCAGCAGCTTGGAACCGGGACACCTGGGTGGCTACACCTTC.

V is TRBV29-1 and J is TRBJ2-5; 7 bases agree with TRBD1. Unmatched junction bases numbered 6, after V lost 6 bases and J lost 5 bases. Germline assignment: CDR1 SQVTM and CDR2 ANQGSEA. The CDR3 contains 12 residues. The DNA for the CDR3 is TGCAGCGTGGATCCGACAGGGGAGACCCAGTACTTC. This gives the protein CSVDPTGETQYF.

CDR3 in amino acids: CATSQHGAVMNTEAFF. The CDR3 nucleotides read TGTGCCACCAGCCAGCATGGGGCAGTCATGAACACTGAAGCTTTCTTT. The V call is TRBV15, the J call TRBJ1-1, with a tentative D call TRBD1 (5 bases). V was shortened by 5 bases and J by 0 bases, with 16 bases between the two germline ends. CDR3 length equals 16 residues. Germline V gene data show CDR1 as LNHNV and CDR2 as YYDKDF (reference sequence).